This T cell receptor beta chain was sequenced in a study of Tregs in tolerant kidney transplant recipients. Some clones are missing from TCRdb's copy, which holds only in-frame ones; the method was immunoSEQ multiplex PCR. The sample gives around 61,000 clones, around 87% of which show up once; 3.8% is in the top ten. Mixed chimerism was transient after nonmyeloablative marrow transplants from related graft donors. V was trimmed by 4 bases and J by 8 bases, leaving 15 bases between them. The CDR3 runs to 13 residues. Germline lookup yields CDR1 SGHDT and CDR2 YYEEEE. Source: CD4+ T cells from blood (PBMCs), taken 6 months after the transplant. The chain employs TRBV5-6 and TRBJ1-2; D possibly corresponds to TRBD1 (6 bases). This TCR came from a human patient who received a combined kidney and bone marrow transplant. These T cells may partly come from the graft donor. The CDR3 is CASSPMPDRGYTF. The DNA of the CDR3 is TGTGCCAGCAGCCCGATGCCGGACAGAGGCTACACCTTC.